One and the same sample provided the 9 T cell receptor beta chains below, sequenced in a study of CD8 T cells in ankylosing spondylitis. Overall study results and limits: Among TCR beta sequences, a motif of roughly 8 highly homologous variants appeared characteristic of ankylosing spondylitis blood.

These receptors have no identified antigens. Using its own MiXCR run on the 5' RACE reads, TCRdb lists one record per CDR3 protein. The table has 500,000 to 550,000 distinct CDR3 sequences, 9.5% to 15% seen once. The sequenced sample was blood, either unsorted or a sorted T cell fraction (not recorded which). These receptors were collected from a male donor with ankylosing spondylitis.

The chain links TRBV7-2 to TRBJ2-2, with TRBD2 matching over 10 bases. Germline V gives CDR1 SGHTA, CDR2 FQGNSA. This CDR3 spans 17 amino acids. The V gene end was trimmed by 5 bases and the J gene end by 6 bases; junction bases not matched to a gene: 12. CDR3 sequence (DNA): TGTGCCAGCAGCAAAGAGATCCTAGCGGGAGTTTCCGGGGAGCTGTTTTTT. Translating it yields CASSKEILAGVSGELFF. Together with reference TRBV7-2 and TRBJ2-2, the CDR3 gives the full variable domain: GAGVSQSPSNKVTEKGKDVELRCDPISGHTALYWYRQSLGQGLEFLIYFQGNSAPDKSGLPSDRFSAERTGGSVSTLTIQRTQQEDSAVYLCASSKEILAGVSGELFFGEGSRLTVL.

This sequence joins TRBV27 and TRBJ2-1, with TRBD2 as a possible D gene (6 bases). Trimming shortened V by 2 bases and J by 7 bases, and 15 bases separated the two germline ends. Germline assignment: CDR1 MNHEY and CDR2 SMNVEV (reference sequence). The CDR3 has 15 residues. The DNA of the CDR3 is TGTGCCAGCAGTTTAGGTTACGGGAGTATGAATGAGCAGTTCTTC. The encoded protein is CASSLGYGSMNEQFF.

The rearrangement links TRBV7-2 to TRBJ1-2, with 8 bases identical to TRBD1. Germline V gene data show CDR1 as SGHTA and CDR2 as FQGNSA. This CDR3 is 12 amino acids long. V lost 5 bases to trimming and J lost 12 bases; unmatched junction nucleotides: 8. The CDR3 is CASSHLQGVNTF. The DNA for the CDR3 is TGTGCCAGCAGCCATCTACAGGGGGTAAACACCTTC.

V gene TRBV12-3 or TRBV12-4 combines with J gene TRBJ2-3; possibly TRBD1 or TRBD2 for D (5 bases each). With 10 bases removed from V and 6 bases from J, the gap between germline ends came to 11 bases. This CDR3 comprises 11 residues. The CDR3 is CANSRGDTQYF. CDR3 nucleotides: TGTGCCAACTCACGGGGCGATACGCAGTATTTT.

This chain connects TRBV20-1 to TRBJ1-3; possibly TRBD1 for D (5 bases). This CDR3 is 12 amino acids long. Trimming stripped 6 bases from V and 4 bases from J, with 10 bases between. Germline loops: CDR1 DFQATT, CDR2 SNEGSKA (reference sequence). The CDR3 nucleotides read TGCAGTGCCATGACAGTAGGAAACACCATATATTTT. This translates into CSAMTVGNTIYF.

This clonotype was counted only a few times. The V and J genes are TRBV20-1 and TRBJ1-6, with D unclear. V lost 6 bases and J 9 bases, leaving 12 bases between the germline ends. Germline V gives CDR1 DFQATT, CDR2 SNEGSKA (reference sequence). The CDR3 extends over 12 amino acids. As DNA, the CDR3 is TGCAGTGCGCAGTCCCCTAGTTCACCCCTCCACTTT. Protein sequence: CSAQSPSSPLHF.

In its sample, this clonotype was seen once. The chain is built from TRBV4-1 and TRBJ1-1, with D unclear. The germline V gene encodes CDR1 MGHRA and CDR2 YSYEKL. This CDR3 comprises 17 residues. V was clipped by 0 bases and J by 0 bases, with 14 bases between them. Here the CDR3 reads CASSQDLGLAMNTEAFF. The CDR3 DNA reads as TGCGCCAGCAGCCAAGATCTGGGCCTGGCCATGAACACTGAAGCTTTCTTT.

This clonotype was observed at least ten times. This rearrangement joins TRBV11-2 to TRBJ2-7; D gene unclear. The CDR3 runs 12 residues. V was cut by 4 bases and J by 3 bases, with 7 bases left in between. Germline V gives CDR1 SGHAT, CDR2 FQNNGV. CDR3 loop: CASSYSGYEQYV. For the CDR3, the DNA is TGTGCCAGCAGCTATTCCGGCTACGAGCAGTACGTC.

A few counts support this clonotype. The chain recombines TRBV20-1 with TRBJ2-7; the D gene is possibly TRBD1 (5 bases). CDR1 and CDR2 from the germline V gene are DFQATT and SNEGSKA (reference sequence). This CDR3 region has 14 residues. The V end was cut by 6 bases, the J end by 1 base, with 16 bases between. The CDR3 nucleotides are TGCAGTGCAGCCGACCAGGGTTATTCCTACGAGCAGTACTTC. Its translation is CSAADQGYSYEQYF.